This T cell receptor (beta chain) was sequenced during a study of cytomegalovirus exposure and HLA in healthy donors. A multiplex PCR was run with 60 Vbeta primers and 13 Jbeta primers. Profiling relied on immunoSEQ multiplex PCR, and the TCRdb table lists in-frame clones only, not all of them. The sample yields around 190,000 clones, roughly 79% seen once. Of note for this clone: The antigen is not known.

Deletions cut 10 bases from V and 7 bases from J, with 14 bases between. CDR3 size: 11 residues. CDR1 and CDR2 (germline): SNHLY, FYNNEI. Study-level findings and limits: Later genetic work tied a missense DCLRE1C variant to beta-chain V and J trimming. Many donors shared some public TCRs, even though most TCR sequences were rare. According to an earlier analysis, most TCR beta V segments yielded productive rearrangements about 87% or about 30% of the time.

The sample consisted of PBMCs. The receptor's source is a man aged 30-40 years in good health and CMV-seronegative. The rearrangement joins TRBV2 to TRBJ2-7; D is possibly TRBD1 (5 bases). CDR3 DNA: TGTGCCACCCAGACAGTCGGGGAGCAGTACTTC. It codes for CATQTVGEQYF.